This record looks at one T cell receptor (beta chain) sequence and its context. Germline assignment: CDR1 ENHRY and CDR2 SYGVKD. The CDR3 loop spans 15 amino acids. Trimming took off 7 bases at V and 0 bases at J, with 14 bases between the two ends. The record originates from a study of blood T cell repertoires in COVID-19. At the level of the study: Whether acute or convalescent, the COVID-19 samples came from the United States, Italy and Spain. T cells, B-cell-depleted T cells, or PBMCs provided the cDNA or gDNA that served as material.

The authors' processing: Estimates of nucleated cell counts were drawn from the amplification of reference gene primers. Measured with immunoSEQ multiplex PCR; TCRdb has only the in-frame clones, and not every one. From that table come the V and J calls and clone size; the DNA was used to work out D and trimming. The sample contains 150,000 to 200,000 clones, about 89% of which appear only once. This TCR was recovered from a man between 65 and 85 years old with acute or convalescent COVID-19. The sequencing sample was made of peripheral blood. The chain combines TRBV10-3 with TRBJ2-3, with D possibly being TRBD2 (6 bases). The DNA for the CDR3 is TGTGCCATCAATGGGGGGACTCTAAGCACAGATACGCAGTATTTT. As protein: CAINGGTLSTDTQYF.